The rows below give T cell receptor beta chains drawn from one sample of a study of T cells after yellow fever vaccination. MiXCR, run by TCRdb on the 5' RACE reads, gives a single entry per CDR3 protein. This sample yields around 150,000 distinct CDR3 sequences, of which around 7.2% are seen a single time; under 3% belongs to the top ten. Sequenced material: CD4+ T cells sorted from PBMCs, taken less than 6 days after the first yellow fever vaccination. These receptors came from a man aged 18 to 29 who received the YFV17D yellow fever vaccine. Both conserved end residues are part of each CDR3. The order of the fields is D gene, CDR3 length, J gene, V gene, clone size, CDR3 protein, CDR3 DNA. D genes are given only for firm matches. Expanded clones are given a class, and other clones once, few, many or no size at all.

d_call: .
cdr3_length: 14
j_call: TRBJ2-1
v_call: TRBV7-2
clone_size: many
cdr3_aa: CASSIGISENEQFF
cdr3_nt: TGTGCCAGCAGCATCGGGATTTCGGAAAATGAGCAGTTCTTC

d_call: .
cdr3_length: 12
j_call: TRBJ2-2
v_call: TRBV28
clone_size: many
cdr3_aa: CASGGQPGELFF
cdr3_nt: TGTGCCAGCGGAGGACAGCCCGGGGAGCTGTTTTTT

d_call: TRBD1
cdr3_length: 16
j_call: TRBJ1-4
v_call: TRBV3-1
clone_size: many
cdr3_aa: CASSQFLSGQGEKLFF
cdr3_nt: TGTGCCAGCAGCCAATTTTTGTCGGGACAGGGGGAAAAACTGTTTTTT

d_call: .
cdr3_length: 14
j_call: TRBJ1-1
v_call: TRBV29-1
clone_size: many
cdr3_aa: CSVEVGGMNTEAFF
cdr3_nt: TGCAGCGTTGAAGTCGGGGGCATGAACACTGAAGCTTTCTTT

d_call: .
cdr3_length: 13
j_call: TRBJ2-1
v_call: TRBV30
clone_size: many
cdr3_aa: CAWRQSGINEQFF
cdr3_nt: TGTGCCTGGAGGCAATCAGGGATCAATGAGCAGTTCTTC

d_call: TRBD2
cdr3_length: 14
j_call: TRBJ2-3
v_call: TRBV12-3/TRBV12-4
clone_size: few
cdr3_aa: CASRLLLAADTQYF
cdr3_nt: TGTGCCAGCAGGCTCCTACTAGCGGCAGATACGCAGTATTTT

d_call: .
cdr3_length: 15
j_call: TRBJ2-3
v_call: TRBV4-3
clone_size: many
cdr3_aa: CASSQVPVGADTQYF
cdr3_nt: TGCGCCAGCAGCCAAGTTCCGGTCGGGGCAGATACGCAGTATTTT

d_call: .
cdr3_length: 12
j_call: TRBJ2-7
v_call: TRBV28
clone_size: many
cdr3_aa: CASSPGSDEQYF
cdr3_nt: TGTGCCAGCAGCCCCGGTTCTGACGAGCAGTACTTC

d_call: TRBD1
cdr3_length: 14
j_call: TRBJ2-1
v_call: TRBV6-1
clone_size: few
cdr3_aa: CASSERTGYNEQFF
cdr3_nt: TGTGCCAGCAGTGAACGGACAGGCTACAATGAGCAGTTCTTC

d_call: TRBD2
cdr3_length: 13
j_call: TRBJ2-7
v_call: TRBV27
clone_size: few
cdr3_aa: CASSGTSGDEQYF
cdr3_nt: TGTGCCAGCAGCGGGACTAGCGGGGACGAGCAGTACTTC

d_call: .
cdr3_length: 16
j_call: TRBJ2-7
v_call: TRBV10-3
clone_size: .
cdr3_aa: CAISESEQIGTYEQYF
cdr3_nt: TGTGCCATCAGTGAGTCAGAACAGATTGGTACCTACGAGCAGTACTTC